The T cell receptor beta chain under discussion was sequenced for a study of blood T cell repertoires in COVID-19. Study-level background: Some COVID-19 samples were acute and others convalescent; all came from the United States, Italy and Spain. T cells, B-cell-depleted T cells, or PBMCs supplied cDNA or gDNA.

In the authors' methods: It was from reference gene primer amplification that nucleated cell counts were estimated. Libraries were prepared by immunoSEQ multiplex PCR; TCRdb keeps only in-frame clonotypes and omits some of them. The V and J calls and the clone size are those of that table, but D and trimming were determined from the DNA. The table shows around 230,000 clones, with roughly nine tenths occurring only once. The CDR3 extends over 15 amino acids. Germline CDR1 reads SGDLS; CDR2 reads YYNGEE. V trimming: 4 bases; J trimming: 4 bases; junction bases outside the gene matches: 6. This sequence was found in a man aged 55 to 69 who had recovered from COVID-19. The sequencing input was peripheral blood. The chain employs TRBV9 and TRBJ2-2; 8 bases are shared with TRBD1. The CDR3 sequence is CASSPGQGPTGELFF. The CDR3 DNA reads TGTGCCAGCAGCCCAGGACAGGGTCCCACCGGGGAGCTGTTTTTT.